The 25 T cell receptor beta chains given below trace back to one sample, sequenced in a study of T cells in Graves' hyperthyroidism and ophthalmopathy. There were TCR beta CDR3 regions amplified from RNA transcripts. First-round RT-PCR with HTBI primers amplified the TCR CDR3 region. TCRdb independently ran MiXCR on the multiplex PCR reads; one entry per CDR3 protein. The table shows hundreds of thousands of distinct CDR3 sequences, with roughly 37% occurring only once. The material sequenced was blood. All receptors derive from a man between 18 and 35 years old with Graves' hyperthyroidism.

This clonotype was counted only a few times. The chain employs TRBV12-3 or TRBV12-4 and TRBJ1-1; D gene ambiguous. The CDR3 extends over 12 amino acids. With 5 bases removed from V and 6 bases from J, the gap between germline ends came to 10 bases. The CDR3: CASSTDNPEAFF. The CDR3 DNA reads TGTGCCAGCAGTACCGACAACCCTGAAGCTTTCTTT.

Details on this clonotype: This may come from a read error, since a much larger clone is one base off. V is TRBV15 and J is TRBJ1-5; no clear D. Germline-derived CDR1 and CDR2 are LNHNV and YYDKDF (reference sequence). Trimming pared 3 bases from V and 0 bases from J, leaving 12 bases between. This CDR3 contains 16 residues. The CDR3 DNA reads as TGTGCCACCAGCAGCGGAAGTCCTTCTAGCAATCAGCCCCAGCATTTT. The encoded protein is CATSSGSPSSNQPQHF.

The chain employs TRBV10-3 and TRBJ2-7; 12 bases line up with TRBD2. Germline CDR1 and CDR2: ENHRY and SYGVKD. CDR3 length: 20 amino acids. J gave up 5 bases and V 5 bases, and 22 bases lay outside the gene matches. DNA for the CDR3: TGTGCCATCAGTACCCCAGCGGTGACGGGACTAGCGGGCCGGGGCCACGAGCAGTACTTC. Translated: CAISTPAVTGLAGRGHEQYF.

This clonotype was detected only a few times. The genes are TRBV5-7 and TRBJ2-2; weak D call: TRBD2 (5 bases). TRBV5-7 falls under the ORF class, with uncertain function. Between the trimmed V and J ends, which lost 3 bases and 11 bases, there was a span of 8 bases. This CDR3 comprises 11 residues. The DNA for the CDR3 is TGTGCCAGCAGCTCCGAGGGAGAGCTGTTTTTT. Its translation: CASSSEGELFF.

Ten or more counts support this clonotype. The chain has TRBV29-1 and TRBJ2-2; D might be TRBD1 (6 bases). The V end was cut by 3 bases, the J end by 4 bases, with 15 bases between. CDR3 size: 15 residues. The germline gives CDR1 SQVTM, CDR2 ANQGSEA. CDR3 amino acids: CSVEEQGFRTGELFF. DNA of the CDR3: TGCAGCGTTGAGGAACAGGGTTTCCGCACCGGGGAGCTGTTTTTT.

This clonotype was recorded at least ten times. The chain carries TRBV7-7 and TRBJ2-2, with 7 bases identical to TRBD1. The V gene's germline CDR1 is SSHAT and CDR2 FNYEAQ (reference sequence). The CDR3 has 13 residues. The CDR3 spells CASQGENTGELFF. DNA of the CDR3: TGTGCTAGCCAGGGGGAAAACACCGGGGAGCTGTTTTTT.

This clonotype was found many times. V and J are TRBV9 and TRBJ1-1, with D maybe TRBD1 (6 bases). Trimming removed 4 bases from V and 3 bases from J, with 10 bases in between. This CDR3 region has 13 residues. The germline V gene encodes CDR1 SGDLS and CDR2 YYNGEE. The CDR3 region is CASSTGTHTEAFF. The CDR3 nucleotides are TGTGCCAGCAGCACCGGGACACACACTGAAGCTTTCTTT.

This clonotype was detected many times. CDR3 protein: CASSRDRVGSPLHF. The CDR3 DNA reads TGTGCCAGCAGCCGGGACAGGGTTGGCTCACCCCTCCACTTT. This chain links TRBV7-9 with TRBJ1-6; the match to TRBD1 covers 9 bases. The length of the CDR3 is 14 residues. V lost 5 bases and J lost 10; bases outside the gene matches: 6. Germline V gene data show CDR1 as SEHNR and CDR2 as FQNEAQ (reference sequence).

CDR3 sequence (DNA): TGTGCCAGCAGTGTTCACGGCAGGGGATTGGATGGCTACACCTTC. Translated: CASSVHGRGLDGYTF. V usage is TRBV6-5 and J usage is TRBJ1-2, with D possibly being TRBD1 (6 bases). The germline gives CDR1 MNHEY, CDR2 SVGAGI. The CDR3 runs 15 residues. Deletions cut 5 bases from V and 6 bases from J, with 19 bases between.

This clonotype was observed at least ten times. CDR3: CATSWAYTEAFF. The CDR3 region has the DNA TGTGCCACCAGCTGGGCGTACACTGAAGCTTTCTTT. This chain connects TRBV15 to TRBJ1-1; D unresolved. The germline V gene encodes CDR1 LNHNV and CDR2 YYDKDF (reference sequence). The CDR3 extends over 12 amino acids. Trimming took 5 bases from V and 3 from J, leaving 7 bases between them.

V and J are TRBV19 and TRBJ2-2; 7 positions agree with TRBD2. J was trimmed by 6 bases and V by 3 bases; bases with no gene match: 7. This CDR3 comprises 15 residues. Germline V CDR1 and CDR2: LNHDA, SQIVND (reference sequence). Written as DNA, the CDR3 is TGTGCCAGTAGTATCGGGCTAGCGGCCTCCGGGGAGCTGTTTTTT. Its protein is CASSIGLAASGELFF.

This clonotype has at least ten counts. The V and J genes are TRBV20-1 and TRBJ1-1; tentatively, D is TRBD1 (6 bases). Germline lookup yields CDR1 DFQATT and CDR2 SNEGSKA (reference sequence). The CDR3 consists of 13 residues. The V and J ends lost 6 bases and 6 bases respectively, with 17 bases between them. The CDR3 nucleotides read TGCAGTGCCTGGGGGGACACCGAGGCTGAAGCTTTCTTT. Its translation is CSAWGDTEAEAFF.

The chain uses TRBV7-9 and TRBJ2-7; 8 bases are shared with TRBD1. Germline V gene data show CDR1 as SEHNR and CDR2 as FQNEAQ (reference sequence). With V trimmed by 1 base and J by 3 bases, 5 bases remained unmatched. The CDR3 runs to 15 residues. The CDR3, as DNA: TGTGCCAGCAGCTTAGAAGCAGGGGGCTTCTACGAGCAGTACTTC. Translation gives CASSLEAGGFYEQYF.

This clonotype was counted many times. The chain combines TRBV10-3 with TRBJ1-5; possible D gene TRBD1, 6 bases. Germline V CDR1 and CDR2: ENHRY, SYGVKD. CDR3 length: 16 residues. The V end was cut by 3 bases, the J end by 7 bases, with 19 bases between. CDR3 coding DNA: TGTGCCATCAGTGAATATATTCTGGGGGGCCAGCAGCCCCAGCATTTT. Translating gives CAISEYILGGQQPQHF.

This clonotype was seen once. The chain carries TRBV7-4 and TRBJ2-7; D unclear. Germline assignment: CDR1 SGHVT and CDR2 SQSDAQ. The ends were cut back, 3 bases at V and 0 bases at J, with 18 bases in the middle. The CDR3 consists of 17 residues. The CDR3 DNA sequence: TGTGCCAGCAGCTTCCTTGTAAAACAAATACCCTCCTACGAGCAGTACTTC. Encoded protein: CASSFLVKQIPSYEQYF.

CDR3 protein: CASSEEGAGPSPLHF. DNA for the CDR3: TGTGCCAGCAGTGAAGAAGGGGCAGGACCTTCACCCCTCCACTTT. This chain uses TRBV2 with TRBJ1-6, with D possibly TRBD1 on 5 matching bases. Trimming shortened V by 1 base and J by 9 bases, and 13 bases separated the two germline ends. Looked up from germline, CDR1 is SNHLY and CDR2 is FYNNEI. The CDR3 runs to 15 residues.

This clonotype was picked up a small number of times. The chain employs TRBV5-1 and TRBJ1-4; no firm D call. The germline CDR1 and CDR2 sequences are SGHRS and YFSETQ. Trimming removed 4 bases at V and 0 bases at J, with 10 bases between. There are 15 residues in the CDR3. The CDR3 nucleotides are TGCGCCAGCAGCCCTGTGTATGCAACTAATGAAAAACTGTTTTTT. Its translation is CASSPVYATNEKLFF.

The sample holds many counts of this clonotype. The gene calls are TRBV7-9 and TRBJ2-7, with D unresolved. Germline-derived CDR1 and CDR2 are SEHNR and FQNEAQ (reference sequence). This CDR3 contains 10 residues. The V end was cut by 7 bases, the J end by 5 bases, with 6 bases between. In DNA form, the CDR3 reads TGTGCCAGCATGGATGACGAGCAGTACTTC. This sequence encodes CASMDDEQYF.

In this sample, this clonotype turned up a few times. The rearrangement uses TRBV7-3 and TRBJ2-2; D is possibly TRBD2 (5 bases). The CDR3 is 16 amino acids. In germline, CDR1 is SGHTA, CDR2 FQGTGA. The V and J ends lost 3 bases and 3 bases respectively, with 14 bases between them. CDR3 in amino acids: CASSLYKTSDTGELFF. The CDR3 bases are TGTGCCAGCAGCTTGTATAAAACTAGTGACACCGGGGAGCTGTTTTTT.

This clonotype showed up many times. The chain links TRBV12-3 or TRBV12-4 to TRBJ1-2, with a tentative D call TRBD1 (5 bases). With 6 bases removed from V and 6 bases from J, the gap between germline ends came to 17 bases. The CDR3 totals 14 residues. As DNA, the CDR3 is TGTGCCAGCAGCCCTGGGGCAGGGCGTCATGGCTACACCTTC. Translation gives CASSPGAGRHGYTF.

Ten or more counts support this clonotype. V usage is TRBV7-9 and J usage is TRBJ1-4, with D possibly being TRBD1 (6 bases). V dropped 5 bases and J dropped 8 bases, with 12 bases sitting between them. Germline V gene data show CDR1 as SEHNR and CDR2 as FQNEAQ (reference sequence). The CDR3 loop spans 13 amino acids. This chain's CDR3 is CASSAPGDEKLFF. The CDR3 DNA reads TGTGCCAGCAGCGCCCCAGGGGACGAAAAACTGTTTTTT.

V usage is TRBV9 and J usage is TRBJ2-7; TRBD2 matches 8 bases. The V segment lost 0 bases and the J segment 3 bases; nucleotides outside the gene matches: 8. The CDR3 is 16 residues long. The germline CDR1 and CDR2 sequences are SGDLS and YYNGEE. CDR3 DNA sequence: TGTGCCAGCAGCGTAGCGGCAGCGGGGGACTACTACGAGCAGTACTTC. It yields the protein CASSVAAAGDYYEQYF.

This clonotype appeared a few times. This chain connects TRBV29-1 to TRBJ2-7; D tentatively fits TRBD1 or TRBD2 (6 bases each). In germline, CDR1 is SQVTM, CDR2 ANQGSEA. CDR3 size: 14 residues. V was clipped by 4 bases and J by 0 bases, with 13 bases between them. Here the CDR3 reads CSVGVRGVSYEQYF. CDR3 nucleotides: TGCAGCGTTGGGGTGAGGGGGGTCTCCTACGAGCAGTACTTC.

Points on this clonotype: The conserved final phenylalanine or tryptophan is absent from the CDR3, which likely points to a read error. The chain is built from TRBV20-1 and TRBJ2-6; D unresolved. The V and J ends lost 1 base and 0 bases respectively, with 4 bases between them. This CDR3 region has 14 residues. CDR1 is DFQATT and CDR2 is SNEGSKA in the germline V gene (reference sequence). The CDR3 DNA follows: TGCAGTGCTAGAGTGAACTCTGGGGCCAACGTCCTGACTCCA. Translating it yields CSARVNSGANVLTP.

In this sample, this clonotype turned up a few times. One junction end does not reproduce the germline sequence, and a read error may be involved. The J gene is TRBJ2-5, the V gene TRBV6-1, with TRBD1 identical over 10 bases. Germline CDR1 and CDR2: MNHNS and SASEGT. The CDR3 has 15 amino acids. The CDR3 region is CASSEGRDRGETQYF. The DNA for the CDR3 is TGTGCCAGCAGCGAAGGCCGGGACAGGGGAGAGACCCAGTACTTC.